This TCR beta chain stems from a study of shared clonotypes between healthy human individuals. Naive CD8 isolation took CD45RO-negative cells positively selected for CCR7 and excluded terminally differentiated effector memory CD45RA+ cells. CDR3 length: 15 amino acids. Germline V gene lookup returns CDR1 SGHTA and CDR2 FQGTGA. Trimming left V 2 bases short and J 4 bases short, with 11 bases between. Sequenced by immunoSEQ multiplex PCR; TCRdb stores in-frame clones only, minus some. The sample carries millions of clones, roughly 91% recorded once. The sequence was collected from a man aged 18 to 29 in good health. Some clones in this sample may be carry-over from other donors' samples. The sample consisted of naive CD8+ T cells from PBMCs. The chain links TRBV7-3 to TRBJ2-2; no firm D call. CDR3 in DNA: TGTGCCAGCAGCTTAGAACACTCGATCACCGGGGAGCTGTTTTTT. The encoded protein is CASSLEHSITGELFF. Based on the CDR3 plus reference TRBV7-3 and TRBJ2-2, the full variable domain is GAGVSQTPSNKVTEKGKYVELRCDPISGHTALYWYRQSLGQGPEFLIYFQGTGAADDSGLPNDRFFAVRPEGSVSTLKIQRTERGDSAVYLCASSLEHSITGELFFGEGSRLTVL.